The next 14 T cell receptor beta chains were all read from a single sample in a study of cytomegalovirus exposure and HLA in healthy donors. Amplification used 60 Vbeta primers and 13 Jbeta primers. Using immunoSEQ multiplex PCR, the repertoire was profiled, and TCRdb retains in-frame clones only, with some absent. Of 150,000 or so clones detected, 60% to 80% appear once; the ten largest clones hold under 15%. The sample was PBMCs. The receptors shown here come from a woman aged 40 to 55 in good health and CMV-seronegative.

The chain recombines TRBV30 with TRBJ2-7; 12 positions match TRBD1. Germline values: CDR1 GTSNPN, CDR2 SVGIG (reference sequence). The CDR3 is 16 amino acids. Unmatched junction bases numbered 5, after V lost 2 bases and J lost 0 bases. The CDR3 here is CAWSPTGQGASYEQYF. CDR3 DNA: TGTGCCTGGAGTCCGACGGGACAGGGGGCCTCCTACGAGCAGTACTTC.

V and J are TRBV7-9 and TRBJ1-1, with 8 positions matching TRBD1. The CDR3 length is 15 residues. The germline V gene encodes CDR1 SEHNR and CDR2 FQNEAQ (reference sequence). After removal of 5 bases from V and 6 bases from J, the junction contained 11 bases not matched to a gene. Here the CDR3 DNA reads TGTGCCAGCAGCGCCTACTCAGGGGGCCGGCCTGAAGCTTTCTTT. Its protein product is CASSAYSGGRPEAFF.

This chain uses TRBV2 with TRBJ2-7; TRBD1 is a possible D gene (5 bases). The CDR3 totals 16 residues. With 5 bases removed from V and 7 bases from J, the gap between germline ends came to 24 bases. In germline, CDR1 is SNHLY, CDR2 FYNNEI. The CDR3 region is CASSKIGATRAFEQYF. CDR3 coding DNA: TGTGCCAGCAGTAAGATTGGAGCCACCAGGGCCTTTGAGCAGTACTTC.

The chain recombines TRBV11-2 with TRBJ2-7, with TRBD2 identical over 8 bases. The CDR3 is 14 amino acids. Per germline, CDR1 SGHAT and CDR2 FQNNGV. V was clipped by 2 bases and J by 7 bases; unmatched bases: 7. DNA for the CDR3: TGTGCCAGCAGCTTAATCGGGGGGGTGGGAGAGCAGTACTTC. This translates into CASSLIGGVGEQYF.

The chain combines TRBV7-9 with TRBJ2-3; 8 bases fit TRBD1. Germline V gene sequence: CDR1 SEHNR, CDR2 FQNEAQ (reference sequence). The ends lost 1 base at V and 0 bases at J; junction bases unmatched: 3. This CDR3 contains 16 residues. The CDR3 sequence is CASSLVTGGSTDTQYF. The CDR3 region has the DNA TGTGCCAGCAGCTTAGTCACAGGGGGGAGCACAGATACGCAGTATTTT.

The chain links TRBV7-2 to TRBJ1-5; 8 nucleotides align to TRBD1. Germline CDR1 and CDR2: SGHTA and FQGNSA. CDR3 length equals 19 residues. With V trimmed by 4 bases and J by 2 bases, 16 bases remained unmatched. CDR3 bases: TGTGCCAGCAGCTCGGCCCGGCGGGCTACAGGGGGAGGCAATCAGCCCCAGCATTTT. Its protein product is CASSSARRATGGGNQPQHF.

The chain recombines TRBV10-3 with TRBJ2-7; 11 bases align to TRBD2. The CDR3 length is 14 residues. After removal of 6 bases from V and 5 bases from J, the junction contained 6 bases not matched to a gene. The germline V gene encodes CDR1 ENHRY and CDR2 SYGVKD. CDR3: CAIRETSGVNEQYF. CDR3 DNA: TGTGCCATCAGAGAGACTAGCGGGGTAAACGAGCAGTACTTC.

The chain combines TRBV10-2 with TRBJ2-5, with 8 nucleotides matching TRBD2. The length of the CDR3 is 15 residues. CDR1 is WSHSY and CDR2 is SAAADI in the germline V gene. The V gene end was trimmed by 6 bases and the J gene end by 5 bases; junction bases not matched to a gene: 11. CDR3 region: CASRPGGPSSETQYF. In DNA, the CDR3 is TGCGCCAGCAGGCCGGGGGGGCCGAGTTCGGAGACCCAGTACTTC.

A word on this clone: At one end the junction does not follow the germline gene, possibly because of a read error. The chain uses TRBV5-1 and TRBJ2-2, with a tentative D call TRBD1 (6 bases). CDR1 is SGHRS, CDR2 YFSETQ, per germline. The CDR3 loop spans 14 amino acids. This chain's CDR3 is CASRLGAYTGELFF. CDR3 nucleotides: TGCGCCAGCAGGTTGGGGGCGTACACCGGGGAGCTGTTTTTT.

The chain recombines TRBV20-1 with TRBJ1-2; D not resolved. The length of the CDR3 is 11 residues. V was trimmed by 6 bases and J by 6 bases, leaving 11 bases between them. Looked up from germline, CDR1 is DFQATT and CDR2 is SNEGSKA (reference sequence). The CDR3 DNA reads as TGCAGTGCCAGGACGGAGGATGGCTACACCTTC. It translates to CSARTEDGYTF.

In DNA, the CDR3 is TGTGCCAGCAGACTTAGCGGGAGGGCCGGTGGAGGCGAGCAGTACTTC. Its protein is CASRLSGRAGGGEQYF. The chain carries TRBV28 and TRBJ2-7; 11 bases are shared with TRBD2. Germline CDR1 MDHEN, CDR2 SYDVKM. Trimming cost V 6 bases and J 6 bases; bases outside gene matches: 13. The CDR3 extends over 16 amino acids.

This clone was recorded a few times. V and J are TRBV29-1 and TRBJ2-7, with a weak D call TRBD1 (5 bases). V was pared by 3 bases and J by 3 bases, with 21 bases between. CDR1 and CDR2 from the germline V gene are SQVTM and ANQGSEA. The CDR3 consists of 16 residues. The CDR3 bases are TGCAGCGTTGATAAAGAGGTGGGGCGGTTATACTACGAGCAGTACTTC. Translation gives CSVDKEVGRLYYEQYF.

CDR3 nucleotide sequence: TGTGCCAGCAAGGAACAGGGGGAGACCCAGTACTTC. It encodes CASKEQGETQYF. This chain links TRBV28 with TRBJ2-5, with 7 bases matching TRBD1. Germline V gene data show CDR1 as MDHEN and CDR2 as SYDVKM. The CDR3 covers 12 residues. Trimming cost V 7 bases and J 5 bases; bases outside gene matches: 4.

The table lists this clone with a few counts. V usage is TRBV2 and J usage is TRBJ1-2; possible D gene TRBD1, 5 bases. The germline V and J ends were trimmed by 4 bases and 2 bases, with 8 bases remaining between them. CDR3 size: 13 residues. Germline CDR1 is SNHLY and CDR2 is FYNNEI. The CDR3 here is CASSGPGNYGYTF. CDR3 coding DNA: TGTGCCAGCAGTGGTCCAGGGAACTATGGCTACACCTTC.